At least ten counts were recorded for the clone carrying this T cell receptor beta chain. Its antigen is not identified. These data originate in a study of spatial heterogeneity in lung cancer. Overall study results and limits: The number of expanded tumor alpha and beta chains correlated with mutation number.

TCRdb reanalysed the 5' RACE reads using MiXCR and keeps one entry per CDR3 protein. Among 7,000 to 8,500 distinct CDR3 sequences, roughly 12% were seen once, and the ten largest hold 8% to 13%. The CDR3 spans 19 residues. Trimming cost V 2 bases and J 7 bases; bases outside gene matches: 15. Germline CDR1 and CDR2: SGHVS and FQNEAQ. This sample's time point: sample taken at primary tumor resection. The sample in question was lung tumor tissue, obtained at surgery. The V call is TRBV7-8, the J call TRBJ2-3; 13 bases align to TRBD2. The TCR comes from a male donor with early-stage non-small cell lung cancer. The CDR3 DNA follows: TGTGCCAGCAGCTTAAGAGGACTAGCGGGAGCGGGACCGGCAAATACGCAGTATTTT. It specifies CASSLRGLAGAGPANTQYF. The variable domain in full, completed from reference TRBV7-8 and TRBJ2-3, reads GAGVSQSPRYKVAKRGQDVALRCDPISGHVSLFWYQQALGQGPEFLTYFQNEAQLDKSGLPSDRFFAERPEGSVSTLKIQRTQQEDSAVYLCASSLRGLAGAGPANTQYFGPGTRLTVL.